This TCR beta chain was captured by sequencing in a study of T cell responses to AZD1222 COVID-19 vaccine. Study-level background: Second-dose groups at about 4 or about 12 weeks were pooled. Study-level findings and limits: Unmutated variant regions are reportedly targeted by nearly half of spike-specific TCRs. Only 5 to 7 AZD1222 recipients were seropositive at baseline.

Clones were sequenced by immunoSEQ multiplex PCR, and TCRdb holds only the in-frame ones, with some missing. Of about 110,000 clones listed, more than 75% are singletons. J lost 5 bases, V lost 3 bases, and 9 bases had no gene match. From germline, CDR1 is MNHEY and CDR2 SMNVEV (reference sequence). CDR3 size: 15 residues. Worth noting for this clone: The antigen is unknown.

The source is an adult in good health. The source material was peripheral blood, sampled on day 0 of AZD1222 vaccination. The chain employs TRBV27 and TRBJ2-7; 8 positions match TRBD1. CDR3 coding DNA: TGTGCCAGCAGTTTTGTTCAGGGGGCGATGGACGAGCAGTACTTC. Amino acids: CASSFVQGAMDEQYF.